Given below is one T cell receptor beta chain in context. What antigen it recognizes has not been identified. The record has no base qualities; no much larger clone is one base away. TCRbeta CDR3 regions were amplified from genomic DNA by means of the immunoSEQ Assay, a bias-controlled multiplex PCR. From the authors' description of their analysis: Within the assay, amplification of reference gene primers was used to estimate how many nucleated cells each sample contained. To quantify the absolute abundance of each unique TCRbeta CDR3 rearrangement, sequence reads were collapsed and filtered. For each sample, productive Simpson clonality was calculated as the square root of Simpson's diversity index across productive rearrangements. What TCRdb holds here is the immuneACCESS table cut down to in-frame rearrangements. Part of the clones is not present; checked against another copy, under half of the missing clones reflect an unresolved V gene, and the others are unexplained. V and J calls and clone size are as listed in that table; D and trimming were resolved from the DNA. The table for this sample lists about 480,000 clones; nearly 90% of them were counted only once. About 0.91% of the sample is taken by the ten largest.

In Seattle, one collaborating source enrolled patients while the infection was active and tracked those patients longitudinally over the course of disease. Each collaborating institution followed its own protocols to collect whole blood in K2EDTA tubes. Collaborator samples were shipped for TCRbeta analysis as frozen whole blood, isolated PBMCs, or DNA extracted from either sample type. These data come from a study of blood T cell repertoires in COVID-19 (dated by TCRdb to the early 2020s). Some background on the complete study: Samples from collaborators originated in the United States, Italy and Spain and spanned both the acute and convalescent phases of COVID-19. The material from the prospective study consisted of cDNA or gDNA derived from T cells, B-cell-depleted T cells, or PBMCs. The dataset comprised deeply sampled blood TCRbeta repertoires from subjects exposed to, actively infected with, or recovered from COVID-19. The repertoires were released in a freely available public database intended as a resource for research on the immune response to SARS-CoV-2. Samples were obtained from the ongoing ImmuneRACE study (first 160 participants) and from 1,254 subjects provided by 6 global collaborators. Sample metadata almost always included a de-identified subject ID, COVID-19 status, age in years and sex. Where available, HLA class I and class II types were taken from metadata supplied by the sample provider and were not determined by assay-based typing.

The germline V gene yields SGHVS for CDR1 and FQNEAQ for CDR2. V is shortened by 5 bases, J by 2 bases, and the region joining them spans 12 bases. The CDR3 spans 14 residues, from the cysteine through the phenylalanine. CDR3 DNA is the only sequence kept; it has 42 bases, read in frame from the first base. Broader findings and caveats from the paper: How much clinical and demographic metadata was included differed by source and by participant, and the metadata was provided uncurated.

The chain employs TRBV7-8 and TRBJ2-5; no confident D gene assignment can be made. The TCR originated in a man in his late teens or twenties with COVID-19, enrolled during active disease. Sequenced input: peripheral blood. The CDR3 in this case is CASSQEESQETQYF. In nucleotides, the sequence is TGTGCCAGCAGCCAAGAGGAGAGTCAAGAGACCCAGTACTTC.